This T cell receptor beta chain was sequenced during a study of identical twins. V was shortened by 0 bases and J by 6 bases, with 4 bases between the two germline ends. Germline V gives CDR1 SGDLS, CDR2 YYNGEE. The CDR3 runs to 12 residues. TCRdb reanalysed the 5' RACE reads using MiXCR and keeps one entry per CDR3 protein. The data hold roughly 690,000 distinct CDR3 sequences, with 21% observed a single time. This sample was also put to use in a study of T cells expressing NK-cell markers.

The chain joins TRBV9 to TRBJ2-1; D ambiguous. The receptor was isolated from a young woman in good health. The sequencing input was PBMCs. Written as DNA, the CDR3 is TGTGCCAGCAGCGTAGATCCCAATGAGCAGTTCTTC. This gives the protein CASSVDPNEQFF.